The 24 T cell receptor beta chains below come from one sample, sequenced in a study of Graves' ophthalmopathy and Graves' hyperthyroidism. For repertoire sequencing, the TCR beta CDR3 regions were amplified from RNA transcripts. First-round RT-PCR with HTBI primers preceded a second-round multiplex PCR. Using its own MiXCR run on the multiplex PCR reads, TCRdb lists one record per CDR3 protein. In the table there are hundreds of thousands of distinct CDR3 sequences, about 20% of which are singletons. The specimen sequenced was peripheral blood. Every receptor here comes from a young woman with stable Graves' hyperthyroidism. Some clones in this sample may be carry-over from other donors' samples.

J is TRBJ2-5 and V is TRBV6-1, with TRBD1 identical over 9 bases. The germline V gene encodes CDR1 MNHNS and CDR2 SASEGT. J gave up 5 bases and V 1 base, and 5 bases lay outside the gene matches. This CDR3 is built from 15 residues. Written as DNA, the CDR3 is TGTGCCAGCAGTGAAGGGGACAGGGTGGGGGAGACCCAGTACTTC. This gives the protein CASSEGDRVGETQYF.

This rearrangement joins TRBV7-2 to TRBJ1-1; no definite D call. CDR1 is SGHTA, CDR2 FQGNSA, per germline. There are 13 residues in the CDR3. V dropped 4 bases and J dropped 3 bases, with 9 bases sitting between them. This chain's CDR3 is CASSSDPDTEAFF. The CDR3, as DNA: TGTGCCAGCAGCTCCGATCCCGACACTGAAGCTTTCTTT.

The V and J genes are TRBV27 and TRBJ1-2; D is unresolved. Looked up from germline, CDR1 is MNHEY and CDR2 is SMNVEV (reference sequence). The CDR3 contains 15 residues. The ends were cut back, 4 bases at V and 3 bases at J, with 15 bases in the middle. The CDR3 protein is CASSSSPGRDYGYTF. The CDR3 DNA sequence: TGTGCCAGCAGTTCTTCTCCCGGCAGAGACTATGGCTACACCTTC.

This clonotype was seen more than once but under ten times. The chain joins TRBV28 to TRBJ2-2; D uncertain. V was pared by 7 bases and J by 3 bases, with 9 bases between. This CDR3 spans 13 amino acids. Germline V gives CDR1 MDHEN, CDR2 SYDVKM. The CDR3 DNA reads as TGTGCCAGCATTAGATATGACACCGGGGAGCTGTTTTTT. It yields the protein CASIRYDTGELFF.

This clonotype has at least ten counts. The CDR3 loop reads CASSTFGGTEAFF. CDR3 in DNA: TGTGCCAGTAGCACCTTTGGAGGCACTGAAGCTTTCTTT. The chain is built from TRBV19 and TRBJ1-1; unclear D gene. This CDR3 spans 13 amino acids. The V end lost 6 bases, the J end lost 4 bases, and 12 bases lay between the germline ends. The germline gives CDR1 LNHDA, CDR2 SQIVND (reference sequence).

Turning to this clonotype: One base away lies a much larger clone, so this may be a sequencing read error. The rearrangement links TRBV6-1 to TRBJ2-5; D unresolved. The CDR3 contains 17 residues. CDR1 MNHNS and CDR2 SASEGT come from the germline V gene. V shed 5 bases and J shed 1 base, with 20 bases lying between them. CDR3 bases: TGTGCCAGCAGTCCAAGTAGGGCGAGCTGGTGCCAAGAGACCCAGTACTTC. Its protein is CASSPSRASWCQETQYF.

The rearrangement links TRBV7-2 to TRBJ2-5; D tentatively fits TRBD1 or TRBD2 (6 bases each). V was clipped by 5 bases and J by 2 bases, with 15 bases between them. The germline CDR1 and CDR2 sequences are SGHTA and FQGNSA. CDR3 length: 15 amino acids. The CDR3 region has the DNA TGTGCCAGCAGCCGCTCGGAGGGGGGTCAAGAGACCCAGTACTTC. Protein product: CASSRSEGGQETQYF.

This clonotype was counted between two and nine times. The chain recombines TRBV4-1 with TRBJ1-2, with 9 bases fitting TRBD1. Trimming took 4 bases from V and 2 from J; bases not matched to a gene: 8. The CDR3 has 16 residues. The germline V gene encodes CDR1 MGHRA and CDR2 YSYEKL. The CDR3 region is CASSLLPGQGNYGYTF. The CDR3 DNA is TGCGCCAGCAGCCTATTACCGGGACAGGGAAACTATGGCTACACCTTC.

In the case of this clonotype: A much larger clone is a single base away; this may be a read error. The chain recombines TRBV6-4 with TRBJ2-7, with a tentative D call TRBD2 (5 bases). The CDR3 is made up of 13 amino acids. Germline V CDR1 and CDR2: MRHNA, SNTAGT. The ends were cut back, 3 bases at V and 6 bases at J, with 12 bases in the middle. CDR3 in DNA: TGTGCCAGCAGTGAATCTCTCGGAGGCGAGCAGTACTTC. Its translation is CASSESLGGEQYF.

As regards this clonotype: A much bigger clone sits one base away, suggesting this may be a read error. This chain uses TRBV6-2 or TRBV6-3 with TRBJ1-3, with unresolved D. CDR1 is MNHEY, CDR2 SVGEGT, per germline. The CDR3 contains 18 residues. The V end lost 2 bases, the J end lost 0 bases, and 17 bases lay between the germline ends. The CDR3, as DNA: TGTGCCAGCAGTTACCTAAGTATCCAGTCATACTCTGGAAACACCATATATTTT. It specifies CASSYLSIQSYSGNTIYF.

This clonotype was counted between two and nine times. The gene calls are TRBV12-3 or TRBV12-4 and TRBJ1-2; weak D call: TRBD1 (6 bases). The length of the CDR3 is 14 residues. The V end lost 0 bases, the J end lost 4 bases, and 9 bases lay between the germline ends. CDR3 sequence reads: CASSLAAGAYGYTF. In DNA, the CDR3 is TGTGCCAGCAGTTTAGCGGCAGGGGCCTATGGCTACACCTTC.

The gene calls are TRBV12-5 and TRBJ2-3; D is uncertain. CDR1 is LGHNT and CDR2 is FRNRAP in the germline V gene. V shed 3 bases and J shed 5 bases, with 6 bases lying between them. The CDR3 runs to 12 residues. The CDR3 nucleotides read TGTGCTAGTGGTTTTTCCCGAGATACGCAGTATTTT. It encodes CASGFSRDTQYF.

This clonotype was seen a few times. The chain recombines TRBV30 with TRBJ1-5, with D possibly matching TRBD1 (6 bases). V was clipped by 0 bases and J by 5 bases, with 11 bases between them. This CDR3 spans 14 amino acids. Germline assignment: CDR1 GTSNPN and CDR2 SVGIG (reference sequence). CDR3 nucleotides: TGTGCCTGGAGTGTACAGGGAGGGGATCAGCCCCAGCATTTT. Its translation: CAWSVQGGDQPQHF. Looking up the rest from reference TRBV30 and TRBJ1-5 gives the full variable domain: SQTIHQWPATLVQPVGSPLSLECTVEGTSNPNLYWYRQAAGRGLQLLFYSVGIGQISSEVPQNLSASRPQDRQFILSSKKLLLSDSGFYLCAWSVQGGDQPQHFGDGTRLSIL.

CDR3 region: CASSQENRDRVGEQYF. CDR3 nucleotides: TGTGCCAGCAGCCAAGAGAATCGGGACAGGGTTGGTGAGCAGTACTTC. The chain links TRBV3-1 to TRBJ2-7; TRBD1 matches at 9 bases. CDR3 length equals 16 residues. V dropped 0 bases and J dropped 7; count of bases not matched to a gene: 10. Germline loops: CDR1 LGHDT, CDR2 YNNKEL (reference sequence).

Many counts were recorded for this clonotype. The CDR3 sequence: CASSSETVASEAFF. The CDR3 nucleotides read TGCGCCAGCAGCTCCGAGACAGTAGCATCGGAAGCTTTCTTT. This sequence joins TRBV5-1 and TRBJ1-1; perhaps TRBD1 as D (5 bases). With 3 bases removed from V and 8 bases from J, the gap between germline ends came to 17 bases. The CDR3 consists of 14 residues. Germline V gene lookup returns CDR1 SGHRS and CDR2 YFSETQ.

There are many counts of this clonotype. The rearrangement uses TRBV6-1 and TRBJ1-2; D not certain. Trimming removed 7 bases from V and 4 bases from J, with 16 bases in between. The CDR3 runs to 14 residues. Germline CDR1 is MNHNS and CDR2 is SASEGT. DNA of the CDR3: TGTGCCAGCACCGAAGGGCCGGCGGGCTATGGCTACACCTTC. This codes for CASTEGPAGYGYTF.

The chain employs TRBV11-2 and TRBJ2-7; D is perhaps TRBD2 (6 bases). Trimming cost V 1 base and J 0 bases, with 22 bases left between them. CDR3 length: 19 residues. Germline CDR1 reads SGHAT; CDR2 reads FQNNGV. The CDR3 loop is CASSLGPGAKTINSYEQYF. The CDR3 region has the DNA TGTGCCAGCAGCTTAGGCCCGGGAGCTAAAACAATTAACTCCTACGAGCAGTACTTC. The variable domain in full, completed from reference TRBV11-2 and TRBJ2-7, reads EAGVAQSPRYKIIEKRQSVAFWCNPISGHATLYWYQQILGQGPKLLIQFQNNGVVDDSQLPKDRFSAERLKGVDSTLKIQPAKLEDSAVYLCASSLGPGAKTINSYEQYFGPGTRLTVT.

The chain has TRBV19 and TRBJ1-5; D unclear. The CDR3 sequence is 15 residues long. Germline CDR1 reads LNHDA; CDR2 reads SQIVND (reference sequence). V lost 4 bases and J lost 1, with 11 bases in between. This CDR3 reads CASSTRRASNQPQHF. The CDR3 DNA follows: TGTGCCAGTAGTACCAGAAGGGCCAGCAATCAGCCCCAGCATTTT.

CDR3: CASSQRGFDTEAFF. In DNA, the CDR3 is TGCGCCAGCAGCCAGCGAGGGTTCGACACTGAAGCTTTCTTT. The chain couples TRBV4-1 to TRBJ1-1; the D is unclear. CDR3 length equals 14 residues. Germline CDR1 and CDR2: MGHRA and YSYEKL. Trimming removed 3 bases from V and 3 bases from J, with 11 bases in between.

This clonotype was recorded at least ten times. The chain joins TRBV2 to TRBJ2-7; 12 nucleotides align to TRBD2. After removal of 10 bases from V and 0 bases from J, the junction contained 4 bases not matched to a gene. The CDR3 has 14 residues. Per germline, CDR1 SNHLY and CDR2 FYNNEI. The CDR3 nucleotides are TGTGCCACACGGACTAGCGGGAACTCCTACGAGCAGTACTTC. It translates to CATRTSGNSYEQYF.

This clonotype was recorded many times. The chain employs TRBV7-2 and TRBJ2-7; weak D call: TRBD2 (7 bases). Trimming took 3 bases from V and 3 from J, leaving 12 bases between them. The CDR3 consists of 14 residues. The V gene's germline CDR1 is SGHTA and CDR2 FQGNSA. The CDR3 DNA is TGTGCCAGCAGCTTTGTGGGAGGGGGCTACGAGCAGTACTTC. It translates to CASSFVGGGYEQYF.

The chain joins TRBV29-1 to TRBJ2-1; 10 nucleotides align to TRBD2. This CDR3 contains 14 residues. Germline V gene data show CDR1 as SQVTM and CDR2 as ANQGSEA. J gave up 5 bases and V 4 bases, and 5 bases lay outside the gene matches. This CDR3 reads CSVGLAGDHNEQFF. In DNA form, the CDR3 reads TGCAGCGTTGGGCTAGCGGGAGACCACAATGAGCAGTTCTTC.

This clonotype was picked up one time. A much bigger clone sits one base away, suggesting this may be a read error. Without the conserved terminal phenylalanine or tryptophan, this CDR3 likely stems from a read error. The V call is TRBV29-1, the J call TRBJ1-1; 7 nucleotides line up with TRBD1. Germline CDR1 is SQVTM and CDR2 is ANQGSEA. This CDR3 has 13 residues. V gave up 8 bases and J gave up 4 bases; unmatched junction bases: 10. The CDR3 DNA is TGCAGCACCACTGCGACAGGGCTCACTGAAGCTTTCGTT. It encodes CSTTATGLTEAFV.

The table lists this clonotype with many counts. The rearrangement joins TRBV6-5 to TRBJ1-1; 9 bases agree with TRBD1. The CDR3 spans 15 residues. The ends lost 0 bases at V and 4 bases at J; junction bases unmatched: 3. Germline CDR1 and CDR2: MNHEY and SVGAGI. The CDR3 here is CASSYSGTGITEAFF. The CDR3 nucleotides are TGTGCCAGCAGTTACTCCGGGACAGGGATCACTGAAGCTTTCTTT.